These 8 T cell receptor beta chains were sequenced from one sample in a study of spatial heterogeneity in lung cancer. Findings and limits, study-wide: Expanded intratumoral alpha and beta TCR counts tracked tumor mutation counts.

MiXCR, applied by TCRdb to the 5' RACE reads, yields one record per CDR3 protein. This table holds 15,000 to 20,000 distinct CDR3 sequences, 6% to 7.5% found once. No cognate antigen is known for these TCRs. Time point of the sample: sample taken at primary tumor resection. Sample: lung tumor tissue, taken at surgery. The receptors stem from a female donor with early-stage non-small cell lung cancer.

This clonotype has at least ten counts. The chain carries TRBV20-1 and TRBJ1-6; TRBD1 is a possible D gene (5 bases). The CDR3 sequence is 15 residues long. Germline assignment: CDR1 DFQATT and CDR2 SNEGSKA (reference sequence). Deletions cut 2 bases from V and 5 bases from J, with 13 bases between. CDR3 in amino acids: CSARPGAGNNSPLHF. The CDR3 nucleotides read TGCAGTGCTAGACCTGGAGCAGGGAATAATTCACCCCTCCACTTT.

The chain is built from TRBV3-1 and TRBJ2-3; no reliable D call. The CDR3 is 13 amino acids. Between the trimmed V and J ends, which lost 5 bases and 6 bases, there was a span of 12 bases. Germline CDR1 reads LGHDT; CDR2 reads YNNKEL (reference sequence). CDR3 amino acids: CASSRNGDDTQYF. CDR3 bases: TGTGCCAGCAGCAGGAACGGCGATGATACGCAGTATTTT.

This clonotype was detected ten times or more. Here the CDR3 reads CASRTAGHGEAFF. The CDR3 DNA is TGTGCCAGCAGGACCGCAGGGCACGGTGAAGCTTTCTTT. This rearrangement joins TRBV12-3 or TRBV12-4 to TRBJ1-1; D is perhaps TRBD1 (5 bases). The CDR3 contains 13 residues. V shed 6 bases and J shed 7 bases, with 15 bases lying between them.

This clonotype was counted ten times or more. The chain has TRBV20-1 and TRBJ2-7, with D possibly being TRBD1 (5 bases). The germline V and J ends were trimmed by 1 base and 0 bases, with 13 bases remaining between them. Per germline, CDR1 DFQATT and CDR2 SNEGSKA (reference sequence). The CDR3 runs 15 residues. CDR3 region: CSARVGAFSSYEQYF. For the CDR3, the DNA is TGCAGTGCTAGAGTAGGGGCATTCAGCTCCTACGAGCAGTACTTC.

This clonotype was seen many times. The chain is built from TRBV7-2 and TRBJ2-1, with TRBD1 as a possible D gene (5 bases). Germline assignment: CDR1 SGHTA and CDR2 FQGNSA. V was pared by 2 bases and J by 8 bases, with 7 bases between. The CDR3 is made up of 12 amino acids. CDR3 DNA sequence: TGTGCCAGCAGCTTAAGGGGCGATGAGCAGTTCTTC. It yields the protein CASSLRGDEQFF.

The sample holds a few counts of this clonotype. The V call is TRBV27, the J call TRBJ2-7; D remains ambiguous. Germline lookup yields CDR1 MNHEY and CDR2 SMNVEV (reference sequence). The CDR3 sequence is 16 residues long. V was pared by 2 bases and J by 5 bases, with 19 bases between. CDR3 residues: CASSLRAQAVVHEQYF. DNA of the CDR3: TGTGCCAGCAGTTTACGAGCCCAGGCCGTGGTGCACGAGCAGTACTTC.

This clonotype came up many times. J is TRBJ2-5 and V is TRBV7-2, with D unresolved. CDR1 SGHTA and CDR2 FQGNSA come from the germline V gene. V was shortened by 2 bases and J by 0 bases, with 10 bases between the two germline ends. The CDR3 covers 15 residues. The CDR3 DNA reads as TGTGCCAGCAGCTTACAGAAGGACCACCAAGAGACCCAGTACTTC. It codes for CASSLQKDHQETQYF.

Concerning this clonotype itself: Since a much larger clone is just one base distant, this may be a read error. The chain employs TRBV20-1 and TRBJ1-1; D remains ambiguous. Germline V gives CDR1 DFQATT, CDR2 SNEGSKA (reference sequence). The ends were cut back, 5 bases at V and 5 bases at J, with 9 bases in the middle. This CDR3 contains 11 residues. CDR3 DNA: TGCAGTGCTCCGGAAAGAACTGAAGCTTTCTTT. Its translation: CSAPERTEAFF.